The 17 T cell receptor beta chains in this list originate from one sample, sequenced in a study of cytomegalovirus exposure and HLA in healthy donors. The assay was immunoSEQ multiplex PCR, and TCRdb's table has in-frame clones only and misses some. The table records about 280,000 clones, 80% to 90% of them present only once. The sample consisted of PBMCs. The receptor set was obtained from a woman younger than 30 in good health and CMV-seronegative.

The CDR3 region has the DNA TGTGCCAGCAGTTATGGGGCAAACAATGAGCAGTTCTTC. Protein product: CASSYGANNEQFF. The chain recombines TRBV27 with TRBJ2-1; D is possibly TRBD1 (5 bases). The CDR3 spans 13 residues. V dropped 4 bases and J dropped 5 bases, with 9 bases sitting between them. Looked up from germline, CDR1 is MNHEY and CDR2 is SMNVEV (reference sequence).

V usage is TRBV6-6 and J usage is TRBJ1-3; D remains unclear. The CDR3 is made up of 14 amino acids. The germline V and J ends were trimmed by 2 bases and 0 bases, with 5 bases remaining between them. The germline CDR1 and CDR2 sequences are MNHNY and SVGAGI (reference sequence). The CDR3 bases are TGTGCCAGCAGTTACAGTAGCTCTGGAAACACCATATATTTT. This codes for CASSYSSSGNTIYF.

This sequence joins TRBV5-1 and TRBJ2-1; D possibly corresponds to TRBD2 (7 bases). This CDR3 is 14 amino acids long. V was clipped by 4 bases and J by 3 bases, with 11 bases between them. From germline, CDR1 is SGHRS and CDR2 YFSETQ. CDR3 in amino acids: CASSGEGHYNEQFF. DNA of the CDR3: TGCGCCAGCAGCGGGGAGGGACACTACAATGAGCAGTTCTTC.

The chain has TRBV27 and TRBJ2-1, with a weak D call TRBD1 (6 bases). With 7 bases removed from V and 3 bases from J, the gap between germline ends came to 19 bases. CDR1 is MNHEY and CDR2 is SMNVEV in the germline V gene (reference sequence). This CDR3 region has 16 residues. CDR3 sequence: CASTPSSGVGYNEQFF. Written as DNA, the CDR3 is TGTGCCAGCACCCCCTCGTCAGGGGTTGGCTACAATGAGCAGTTCTTC.

This clone was counted a few times. CDR3 residues: CAWSVLTGGYTGELFF. CDR3 DNA sequence: TGTGCCTGGAGTGTATTAACAGGGGGCTACACCGGGGAGCTGTTTTTT. The V and J genes are TRBV30 and TRBJ2-2; 9 positions agree with TRBD1. J gave up 3 bases and V 0 bases, and 5 bases lay outside the gene matches. Germline V gives CDR1 GTSNPN, CDR2 SVGIG (reference sequence). The CDR3 has 16 residues. Drawing the rest from reference TRBV30 and TRBJ2-2, the complete variable domain is SQTIHQWPATLVQPVGSPLSLECTVEGTSNPNLYWYRQAAGRGLQLLFYSVGIGQISSEVPQNLSASRPQDRQFILSSKKLLLSDSGFYLCAWSVLTGGYTGELFFGEGSRLTVL.

The genes are TRBV6-5 and TRBJ1-5; D is undetermined. Trimming shortened V by 3 bases and J by 2 bases, and 11 bases separated the two germline ends. The CDR3 contains 15 residues. CDR1 is MNHEY and CDR2 is SVGAGI in the germline V gene. The CDR3 bases are TGTGCCAGCAGTTATGGGTCTCGGGGCAATCAGCCCCAGCATTTT. Its translation: CASSYGSRGNQPQHF.

This sequence joins TRBV6-5 and TRBJ2-3; the D gene is possibly TRBD2 (5 bases). Germline V gene lookup returns CDR1 MNHEY and CDR2 SVGAGI. V was clipped by 1 base and J by 4 bases, with 9 bases between them. This CDR3 contains 14 residues. CDR3 sequence: CASSYLRAADTQYF. As DNA, the CDR3 is TGTGCCAGCAGTTACTTGCGGGCCGCAGATACGCAGTATTTT.

This clone was picked up a small number of times. The chain carries TRBV6-1 and TRBJ1-2; 8 bases agree with TRBD1. Germline values: CDR1 MNHNS, CDR2 SASEGT. The J segment lost 8 bases and the V segment lost 6 bases, leaving 8 bases of the junction unmatched. The CDR3 is 13 amino acids. In DNA, the CDR3 is TGTGCCAGCAGCCCGGCAGGGGGCGGCGGCTACACCTTC. Amino acid sequence: CASSPAGGGGYTF.

The chain joins TRBV5-1 to TRBJ2-5, with D perhaps matching TRBD1 (5 bases). Trimming removed 2 bases at V and 5 bases at J, with 13 bases between. CDR1 and CDR2 from the germline V gene are SGHRS and YFSETQ. The CDR3 extends over 14 amino acids. The CDR3, as DNA: TGCGCCAGCAGCTTTTCTCAGGGTGGGGAGACCCAGTACTTC. Its protein is CASSFSQGGETQYF.

The gene calls are TRBV6-5 and TRBJ2-7, with 7 bases matching TRBD1. The CDR3 totals 13 residues. The V segment lost 6 bases and the J segment 6 bases; nucleotides outside the gene matches: 8. Looked up from germline, CDR1 is MNHEY and CDR2 is SVGAGI. CDR3 DNA: TGTGCCAGCAGCCTCGACAGGGAAACCGAGCAGTACTTC. Its protein is CASSLDRETEQYF.

The rearrangement links TRBV29-1 to TRBJ1-2, with 10 positions matching TRBD1. V gave up 7 bases and J gave up 6 bases; unmatched junction bases: 5. The length of the CDR3 is 12 residues. Germline CDR1 is SQVTM and CDR2 is ANQGSEA. Written as DNA, the CDR3 is TGCAGCGGAACCGGGACAGGGGATGGCTACACCTTC. Its translation is CSGTGTGDGYTF.

CDR3 nucleotides: TGCAGCGTTGAAAAGCGGGAGGGAGGTGAGCAGTTCTTC. Encoded protein: CSVEKREGGEQFF. The rearrangement links TRBV29-1 to TRBJ2-1; 10 positions agree with TRBD2. Per the germline V gene, CDR1 is SQVTM and CDR2 is ANQGSEA. This CDR3 has 13 amino acids. V lost 2 bases to trimming and J lost 9 bases; unmatched junction nucleotides: 4.

This chain uses TRBV27 with TRBJ2-7; 7 bases fit TRBD1. The CDR3 has 12 amino acids. Germline CDR1 is MNHEY and CDR2 is SMNVEV (reference sequence). V was pared by 8 bases and J by 7 bases, with 8 bases of the junction left unmatched. The CDR3 reads CASGYRGREQYF. The CDR3 coding sequence is TGTGCCAGCGGTTACAGGGGTCGGGAGCAGTACTTC.

The rearrangement links TRBV28 to TRBJ2-7; the match to TRBD1 covers 7 bases. Trimming took 8 bases from V and 4 from J; bases not matched to a gene: 8. The CDR3 runs to 13 residues. CDR1 and CDR2 (germline): MDHEN, SYDVKM. CDR3 sequence reads: CASHRDSYYEQYF. In nucleotides, the CDR3 is TGTGCCAGCCACCGGGACAGCTATTACGAGCAGTACTTC. The full variable domain, in which reference TRBV28 and TRBJ2-7 provide the parts outside the CDR3, is DVKVTQSSRYLVKRTGEKVFLECVQDMDHENMFWYRQDPGLGLRLIYFSYDVKMKEKGDIPEGYSVSREKKERFSLILESASTNQTSMYLCASHRDSYYEQYFGPGTRLTVT.

The rearrangement joins TRBV11-2 to TRBJ2-7; 10 nucleotides align to TRBD1. The CDR3 runs 16 residues. The ends lost 3 bases at V and 8 bases at J; junction bases unmatched: 13. Germline lookup yields CDR1 SGHAT and CDR2 FQNNGV. CDR3: CASSLIPRQGASKQYF. In DNA, the CDR3 is TGTGCCAGCAGCTTGATTCCCAGACAGGGGGCATCTAAGCAGTACTTC.

The chain uses TRBV5-1 and TRBJ2-4, with D perhaps matching TRBD1 (5 bases). Trimming took 5 bases from V and 7 from J, leaving 13 bases between them. From germline, CDR1 is SGHRS and CDR2 YFSETQ. The CDR3 loop spans 13 amino acids. DNA of the CDR3: TGCGCCAGCAGTGAACCGGCAGGGAACATTCAGTACTTC. Protein product: CASSEPAGNIQYF.

The CDR3 loop reads CASSSWGGNEQFF. The DNA for the CDR3 is TGTGCCAGCAGCTCATGGGGGGGCAATGAGCAGTTCTTC. The chain couples TRBV5-4 to TRBJ2-1; 7 bases fit TRBD2. The length of the CDR3 is 13 residues. CDR1 and CDR2 (germline): SGHNT, YYREEE (reference sequence). V shed 3 bases and J 6 bases; nucleotides not matched to a gene: 3. Filled out from reference TRBV5-4 and TRBJ2-1, the complete variable domain reads ETGVTQSPTHLIKTRGQQVTLRCSSQSGHNTVSWYQQALGQGPQFIFQYYREEENGRGNFPPRFSGLQFPNYSSELNVNALELDDSALYLCASSSWGGNEQFFGPGTRLTVL.